Listed below are T cell receptor beta chains from one sample, sequenced in a study of T cells in localized non-small cell lung cancer. The method was immunoSEQ multiplex PCR; TCRdb's version includes in-frame clones alone and lacks a portion of them. Of over 900 clones listed, 25% are singletons. Specimen: normal lung tissue next to the tumor, collected before any cancer treatment. The receptors were gathered from a woman aged 35-75 years with stage III squamous cell lung carcinoma. The CDR3 runs from the conserved cysteine through the conserved F or W. Each record gives: V gene, D gene, CDR3 length, J gene, CDR3 protein. D genes are given only for firm matches.

>TRBV5-1|TRBD1|15|TRBJ1-1
CASSPPGQGSTEAFF
>TRBV6-8|NA|14|TRBJ2-2
CASSGTLYSGELFF
>TRBV11-3|NA|15|TRBJ2-6
CASSSPDSGANVLTF
>TRBV18|NA|17|TRBJ1-2
CASSPQAQGLSSSGYTF
>TRBV5-1|NA|15|TRBJ1-6
CASSFGGADNSPLHF
>TRBV23-1|TRBD1|13|TRBJ1-1
CASSQGAVTEAFF
>TRBV19|TRBD1|14|TRBJ2-2
CASRTGGATGELFF
>TRBV6-8|TRBD1|15|TRBJ2-2
CASRTDRGQTGELFF
>TRBV6-8|NA|14|TRBJ1-4
CASSWTYRNEKLFF
>TRBV7-2|TRBD1|13|TRBJ1-1
CASSRDRGRIAFF
>TRBV6-8|TRBD2|15|TRBJ2-7
CASSYGTSGGYEQYF
>TRBV12-5|NA|12|TRBJ2-7
CASGLRSYEQYF
>TRBV30|NA|13|TRBJ2-3
CAWIGGGTDTQYF
>TRBV11-3|TRBD1|16|TRBJ1-6
CASSPTTGGHNSPLHF